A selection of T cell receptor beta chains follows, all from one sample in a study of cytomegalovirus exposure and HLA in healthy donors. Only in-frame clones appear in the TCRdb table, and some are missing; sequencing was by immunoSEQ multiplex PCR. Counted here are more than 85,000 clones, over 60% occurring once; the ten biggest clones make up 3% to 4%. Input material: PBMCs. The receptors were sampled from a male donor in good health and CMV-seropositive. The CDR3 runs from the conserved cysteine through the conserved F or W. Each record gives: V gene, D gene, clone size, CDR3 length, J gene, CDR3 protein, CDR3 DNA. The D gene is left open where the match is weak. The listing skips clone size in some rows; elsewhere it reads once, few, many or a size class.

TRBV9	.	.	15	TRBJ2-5	CASSQGVSDQETQYF	TGTGCCAGCAGCCAAGGGGTTTCCGACCAAGAGACCCAGTACTTC
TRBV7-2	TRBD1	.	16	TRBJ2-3	CASSLRGTGSTDTQYF	TGTGCCAGCAGCTTAAGGGGGACAGGGTCGACAGATACGCAGTATTTT
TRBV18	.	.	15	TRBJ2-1	CASSPTSGGYNEQFF	TGTGCCAGCTCACCGACCAGCGGTGGCTACAATGAGCAGTTCTTC
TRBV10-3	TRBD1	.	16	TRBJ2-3	CAIMRGQGQSTDTQYF	TGTGCCATCATGAGGGGACAGGGGCAAAGCACAGATACGCAGTATTTT
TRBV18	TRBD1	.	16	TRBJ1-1	CASSPPQGGRNTEAFF	TGTGCCAGCTCACCACCACAGGGGGGAAGGAACACTGAAGCTTTCTTT
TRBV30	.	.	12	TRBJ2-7	CAWSVTYYEQYF	TGTGCCTGGAGTGTAACCTACTACGAGCAGTACTTC
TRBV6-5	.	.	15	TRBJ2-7	CASSYSGGIVYEQYF	TGTGCCAGCAGTTACTCAGGCGGGATAGTCTACGAGCAGTACTTC
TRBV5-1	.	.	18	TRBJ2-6	CASSLGGGFSSGANVLTF	TGCGCCAGCAGCTTGGGAGGAGGCTTTAGCTCTGGGGCCAACGTCCTGACTTTC
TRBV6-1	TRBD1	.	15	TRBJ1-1	CASSETGFRYTEAFF	TGTGCCAGCAGTGAGACAGGGTTTAGGTACACTGAAGCTTTCTTT
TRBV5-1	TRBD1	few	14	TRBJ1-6	CASRRAGGGSPLHF	TGCGCCAGCAGGAGGGCAGGGGGCGGTTCACCCCTCCACTTT